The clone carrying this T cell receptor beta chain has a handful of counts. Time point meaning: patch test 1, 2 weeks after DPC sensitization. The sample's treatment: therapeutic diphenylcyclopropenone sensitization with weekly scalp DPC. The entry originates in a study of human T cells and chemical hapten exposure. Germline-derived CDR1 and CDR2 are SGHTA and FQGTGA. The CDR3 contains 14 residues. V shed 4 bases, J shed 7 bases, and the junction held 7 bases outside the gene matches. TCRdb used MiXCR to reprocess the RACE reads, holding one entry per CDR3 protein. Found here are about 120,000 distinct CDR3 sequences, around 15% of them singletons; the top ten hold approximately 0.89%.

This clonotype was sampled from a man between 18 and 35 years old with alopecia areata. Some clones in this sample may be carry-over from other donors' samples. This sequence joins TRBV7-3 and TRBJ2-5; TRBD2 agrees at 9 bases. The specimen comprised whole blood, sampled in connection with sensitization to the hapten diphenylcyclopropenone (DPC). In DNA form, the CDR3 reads TGTGCCAGCAGCTCCGGACTAGCGACGGGGACCCAGTACTTC. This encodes CASSSGLATGTQYF.